The TCR beta chain described here comes from a study of CD8 T cell repertoires and HIV-1 epitope variants. Worth noting for this clone: As yet, its antigen is unknown.

Trimming removed 1 base at V and 4 bases at J, with 16 bases between. The CDR3 covers 16 residues. Germline CDR1 is MGHRA and CDR2 is YSYEKL. The method was immunoSEQ multiplex PCR; TCRdb's version includes in-frame clones alone and lacks a portion of them. The table has some 7,000 clones, 60% to 70% seen once; the top ten hold 40% to 50%. This chain links TRBV4-1 with TRBJ2-5; TRBD2 might be the D (7 bases). The sequenced sample was cultured CD8+ T cells derived from PBMCs. The receptor was derived from a male donor with HIV. The CDR3 loop reads CASSQGYGGTRETQYF. Here the CDR3 DNA reads TGCGCCAGCAGCCAAGGGTACGGGGGGACACGAGAGACCCAGTACTTC.